This TCR beta chain comes out of a study of patients and donors after allogeneic stem cell transplantation. TCRdb reanalysed the RT-PCR reads using MiXCR and keeps one entry per CDR3 protein. The table shows about a million distinct CDR3 sequences, with roughly 17% occurring only once. V dropped 5 bases and J dropped 6 bases, with 16 bases sitting between them. The CDR3 is 14 residues long. From germline, CDR1 is SGHTA and CDR2 FQGNSA. The receptor comes from a human donor who was either an allogeneic HSCT recipient or a stem cell or donor lymphocyte infusion donor (not recorded which). It is not recorded whose cells these are; they may come from a transplant donor. This chain uses TRBV7-2 with TRBJ2-5, with D tentatively TRBD1 or TRBD2 (5 bases each). Sequencing was performed on blood, either unsorted or a sorted T cell fraction (not recorded which). The CDR3 sequence: CASSKPGTSKTQYF. CDR3 coding DNA: TGTGCCAGCAGCAAGCCGGGGACGTCAAAGACCCAGTACTTC.